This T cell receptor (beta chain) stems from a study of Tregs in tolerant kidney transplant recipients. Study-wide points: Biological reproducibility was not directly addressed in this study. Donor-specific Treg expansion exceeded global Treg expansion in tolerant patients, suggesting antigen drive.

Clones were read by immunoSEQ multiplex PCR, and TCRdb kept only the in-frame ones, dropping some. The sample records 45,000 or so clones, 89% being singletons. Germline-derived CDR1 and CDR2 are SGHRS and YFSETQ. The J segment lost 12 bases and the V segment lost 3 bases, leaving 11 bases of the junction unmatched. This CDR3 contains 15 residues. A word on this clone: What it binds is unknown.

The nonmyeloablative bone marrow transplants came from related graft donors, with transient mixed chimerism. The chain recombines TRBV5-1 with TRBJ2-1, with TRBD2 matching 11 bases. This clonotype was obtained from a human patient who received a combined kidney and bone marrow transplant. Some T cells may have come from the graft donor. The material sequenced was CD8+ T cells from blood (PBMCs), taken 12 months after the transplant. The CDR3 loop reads CASSYTSGGLRGQFF. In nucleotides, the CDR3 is TGCGCCAGCAGCTACACTAGCGGGGGCCTACGGGGGCAGTTCTTC. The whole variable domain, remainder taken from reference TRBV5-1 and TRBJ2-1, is KAGVTQTPRYLIKTRGQQVTLSCSPISGHRSVSWYQQTPGQGLQFLFEYFSETQRNKGNFPGRFSGRQFSNSRSEMNVSTLELGDSALYLCASSYTSGGLRGQFFGPGTRLTVL.